These 18 T cell receptor beta chains originate from one sample sequenced in a study of Graves' ophthalmopathy and Graves' hyperthyroidism. RNA transcripts served as template for amplifying TCR beta CDR3 sequences. Investigators did first-round RT-PCR with HTBI primers, then second-round multiplex PCR. A single record per CDR3 protein comes from TCRdb applying MiXCR to the multiplex PCR reads. The table shows over a million distinct CDR3 sequences, with 35% to 40% occurring only once. Sequenced: peripheral blood or thyroid tissue (not recorded which). The origin of the receptors is an adult man with Graves' hyperthyroidism.

At least ten counts were recorded for this clonotype. The rearrangement joins TRBV2 to TRBJ1-2, with D possibly TRBD1 on 5 matching bases. CDR1 SNHLY and CDR2 FYNNEI come from the germline V gene. The CDR3 is 13 amino acids. V was pared by 8 bases and J by 2 bases, with 12 bases between. The CDR3 DNA reads as TGTGCCAGCCATTGGCAGGGCAACTATGGCTACACCTTC. It yields the protein CASHWQGNYGYTF.

This clonotype was seen ten or more times. The chain recombines TRBV12-3 or TRBV12-4 with TRBJ1-5; D unresolved. CDR3 length equals 11 residues. V lost 9 bases and J lost 7, with 10 bases in between. CDR3 sequence reads: CARPRAQPQHF. CDR3 DNA sequence: TGTGCCAGGCCGAGGGCCCAGCCCCAGCATTTT.

The chain has TRBV20-1 and TRBJ2-7; D unclear. Germline V CDR1 and CDR2: DFQATT, SNEGSKA (reference sequence). V was shortened by 6 bases and J by 0 bases, with 12 bases between the two germline ends. This CDR3 comprises 13 residues. In nucleotides, the CDR3 is TGCAGTGCAAAAAGACGGAGCTCCTACGAGCAGTACTTC. Translation: CSAKRRSSYEQYF.

This clonotype has a handful of counts. V is TRBV19 and J is TRBJ1-1; D gene ambiguous. Trimming removed 9 bases from V and 1 base from J, with 24 bases in between. The germline gives CDR1 LNHDA, CDR2 SQIVND (reference sequence). The length of the CDR3 is 17 residues. The CDR3 bases are TGTGCCAGCAGTCCGACCTCTCGGGCCGCGAAGAACACTGAAGCTTTCTTT. Amino acids: CASSPTSRAAKNTEAFF. The full variable domain, in which reference TRBV19 and TRBJ1-1 provide the parts outside the CDR3, is DGGITQSPKYLFRKEGQNVTLSCEQNLNHDAMYWYRQDPGQGLRLIYYSQIVNDFQKGDIAEGYSVSREKKESFPLTVTSAQKNPTAFYLCASSPTSRAAKNTEAFFGQGTRLTVV.

V gene TRBV2 combines with J gene TRBJ2-7; D is unresolved. Between the trimmed V and J ends, which lost 10 bases and 0 bases, there was a span of 10 bases. The CDR3 extends over 12 amino acids. Germline V CDR1 and CDR2: SNHLY, FYNNEI. CDR3 nucleotides: TGTGCCACTCTACAAAGCTCCTACGAGCAGTACTTC. Translation gives CATLQSSYEQYF.

This clonotype was observed a few times. The chain uses TRBV13 and TRBJ1-6; tentative D call: TRBD1 (6 bases). This CDR3 is 14 amino acids long. Trimming pared 1 base from V and 7 bases from J, leaving 8 bases between. In germline, CDR1 is PRHDT, CDR2 FYEKMQ (reference sequence). The CDR3, as DNA: TGTGCCAGCAGCTTAGAGGGGGAAAATTCACCCCTCCACTTT. Its protein product is CASSLEGENSPLHF.

This clonotype has at least ten counts. The rearrangement links TRBV25-1 to TRBJ2-5; no definite D call. The V end was cut by 7 bases, the J end by 3 bases, with 3 bases between. The CDR3 extends over 10 amino acids. Germline values: CDR1 MGHDK, CDR2 SYGVNS. DNA of the CDR3: TGTGCCAGCATTAAAGAGACCCAGTACTTC. Protein sequence: CASIKETQYF.

This clonotype was seen many times. This chain uses TRBV29-1 with TRBJ2-5; 7 bases map to TRBD1. V trimming: 2 bases; J trimming: 2 bases; junction bases outside the gene matches: 8. The CDR3 covers 15 residues. Germline lookup yields CDR1 SQVTM and CDR2 ANQGSEA. This CDR3 reads CSVEPWDRPQETQYF. CDR3 sequence (DNA): TGCAGCGTTGAACCGTGGGACAGACCACAAGAGACCCAGTACTTC.

This sequence joins TRBV20-1 and TRBJ1-5; perhaps TRBD1 as D (6 bases). CDR1 and CDR2 (germline): DFQATT, SNEGSKA (reference sequence). CDR3 length equals 14 residues. The V end lost 1 base, the J end lost 6 bases, and 13 bases lay between the germline ends. The CDR3 nucleotides read TGCAGTGCTAGAGGGGGGGGCGGGGGTCAGCCCCAGCATTTT. This gives the protein CSARGGGGGQPQHF.

The chain carries TRBV7-2 and TRBJ1-6, with D maybe TRBD1 (6 bases). V was pared by 0 bases and J by 7 bases, with 13 bases between. Germline V gives CDR1 SGHTA, CDR2 FQGNSA. There are 16 residues in the CDR3. The CDR3, as DNA: TGTGCCAGCAGCTTAGCAGGCGGGGGGGCCAATTCACCCCTCCACTTT. Protein product: CASSLAGGGANSPLHF.

The gene calls are TRBV9 and TRBJ2-7; TRBD1 aligns across 7 bases. In germline, CDR1 is SGDLS, CDR2 YYNGEE. This CDR3 spans 14 amino acids. With 4 bases clipped from V and 3 bases from J, the junction kept 7 bases outside the gene matches. As DNA, the CDR3 is TGTGCCAGCAGCTCAACGACAGGGAACTACGAGCAGTACTTC. Its translation is CASSSTTGNYEQYF.

Ten or more counts support this clonotype. The chain employs TRBV19 and TRBJ1-5; D possibly corresponds to TRBD1 (5 bases). Trimming stripped 1 base from V and 7 bases from J, with 14 bases between. This CDR3 has 15 residues. The V gene's germline CDR1 is LNHDA and CDR2 SQIVND (reference sequence). This CDR3 reads CASSIGGQNGQPQHF. The CDR3 bases are TGTGCCAGTAGTATAGGAGGACAAAACGGCCAGCCCCAGCATTTT.

V and J are TRBV2 and TRBJ2-5; TRBD1 might be the D (6 bases). Trimming removed 2 bases from V and 4 bases from J, with 11 bases in between. The CDR3 length is 14 residues. The germline CDR1 and CDR2 sequences are SNHLY and FYNNEI. The CDR3 region is CASSELGAPETQYF. For the CDR3, the DNA is TGTGCCAGCAGTGAATTGGGGGCGCCAGAGACCCAGTACTTC.

This clonotype has a count of ten or more. CDR3 residues: CASRGTGPGELFF. In nucleotides, the CDR3 is TGCGCCAGCAGGGGGACAGGACCCGGGGAGCTGTTTTTT. This chain uses TRBV10-1 with TRBJ2-2; 8 bases map to TRBD1. Germline V gives CDR1 WNHNN, CDR2 SYGVQD (reference sequence). V lost 6 bases to trimming and J lost 6 bases; unmatched junction nucleotides: 3. CDR3 length equals 13 residues.

This clonotype has more than one count but fewer than ten. A much larger clonotype is one base distant, so this may be a read error. The chain recombines TRBV29-1 with TRBJ2-7, with a tentative D call TRBD2 (6 bases). Trimming took off 3 bases at V and 4 bases at J, with 16 bases between the two ends. CDR1 and CDR2 from the germline V gene are SQVTM and ANQGSEA. The CDR3 loop spans 14 amino acids. In nucleotides, the CDR3 is TGCAGCGTTGAGAGTGGAGGGGTGGGGTACGAGCAGTACTTC. Translated, it gives CSVESGGVGYEQYF.

The gene calls are TRBV7-2 and TRBJ2-5; 9 bases are a match to TRBD2. The DNA end favors TRBJ2-7, so the J call may be wrong. The germline gives CDR1 SGHTA, CDR2 FQGNSA. CDR3 length equals 15 residues. The CDR3 sequence: CASSSEAGGLYEQYF. CDR3 DNA sequence: TGTGCCAGCAGCTCCGAAGCGGGAGGTCTATACGAGCAGTACTTC.

The chain has TRBV20-1 and TRBJ2-2; D unresolved. The germline V gene encodes CDR1 DFQATT and CDR2 SNEGSKA (reference sequence). Between the trimmed V and J ends, which lost 1 base and 0 bases, there was a span of 9 bases. The CDR3 contains 15 residues. The CDR3 region has the DNA TGCAGTGCTAGAGGGACCCTAGCGAACACCGGGGAGCTGTTTTTT. This sequence encodes CSARGTLANTGELFF.

This chain links TRBV10-3 with TRBJ1-2, with 10 bases aligning to TRBD1. Germline V lookup: CDR1 ENHRY, CDR2 SYGVKD. V lost 6 bases and J lost 9; bases outside the gene matches: 10. The CDR3 runs 14 residues. The CDR3 loop is CAIRDGQGGPSYTF. In DNA form, the CDR3 reads TGTGCCATCAGGGACGGACAGGGGGGTCCTAGCTACACCTTC.